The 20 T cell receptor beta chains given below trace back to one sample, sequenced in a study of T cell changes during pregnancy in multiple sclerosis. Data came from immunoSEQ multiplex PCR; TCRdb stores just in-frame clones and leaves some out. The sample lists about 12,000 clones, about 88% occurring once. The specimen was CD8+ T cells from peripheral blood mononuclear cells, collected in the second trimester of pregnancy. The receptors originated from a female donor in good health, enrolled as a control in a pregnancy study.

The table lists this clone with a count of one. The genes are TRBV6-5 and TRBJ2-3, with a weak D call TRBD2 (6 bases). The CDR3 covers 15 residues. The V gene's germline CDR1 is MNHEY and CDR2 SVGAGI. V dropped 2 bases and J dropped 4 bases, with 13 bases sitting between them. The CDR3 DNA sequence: TGTGCCAGCAGTTACGGCGCGGGGTTCGCAGATACGCAGTATTTT. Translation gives CASSYGAGFADTQYF.

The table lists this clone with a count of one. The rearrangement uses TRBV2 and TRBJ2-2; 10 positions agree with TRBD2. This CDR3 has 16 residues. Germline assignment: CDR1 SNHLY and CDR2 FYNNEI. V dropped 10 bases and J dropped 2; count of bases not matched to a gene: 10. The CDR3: CAISAGLAENTGELFF. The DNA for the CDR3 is TGTGCCATCTCGGCCGGACTAGCGGAAAACACCGGGGAGCTGTTTTTT.

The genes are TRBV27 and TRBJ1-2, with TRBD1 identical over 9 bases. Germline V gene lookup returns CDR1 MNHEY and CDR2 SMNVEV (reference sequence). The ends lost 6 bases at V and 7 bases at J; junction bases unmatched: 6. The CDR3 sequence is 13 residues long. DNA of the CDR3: TGTGCCAGCAGAACCGGACAGGGGTTTGGCTACACCTTC. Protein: CASRTGQGFGYTF.

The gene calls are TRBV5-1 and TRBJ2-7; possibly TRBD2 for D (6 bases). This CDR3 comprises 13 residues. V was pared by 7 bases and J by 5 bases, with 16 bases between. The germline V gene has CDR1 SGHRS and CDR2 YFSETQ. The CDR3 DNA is TGCGCCAGCGCTTTGGAGGGTTGGGACGAGCAGTACTTC. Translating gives CASALEGWDEQYF.

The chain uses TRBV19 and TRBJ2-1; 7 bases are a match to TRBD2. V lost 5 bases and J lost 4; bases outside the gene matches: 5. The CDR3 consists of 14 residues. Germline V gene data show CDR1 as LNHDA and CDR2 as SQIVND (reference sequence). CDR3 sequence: CASSHSGPYNEQFF. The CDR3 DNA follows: TGTGCCAGTAGTCATAGCGGGCCTTACAATGAGCAGTTCTTC.

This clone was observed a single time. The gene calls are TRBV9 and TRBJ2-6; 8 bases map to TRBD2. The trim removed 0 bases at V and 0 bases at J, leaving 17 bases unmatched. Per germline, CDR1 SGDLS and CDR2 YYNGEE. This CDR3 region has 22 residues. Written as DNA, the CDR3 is TGTGCCAGCAGCGTAGAGGGTAGCGGGACACTAGTCCCCTCCTCTGGGGCCAACGTCCTGACTTTC. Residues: CASSVEGSGTLVPSSGANVLTF.

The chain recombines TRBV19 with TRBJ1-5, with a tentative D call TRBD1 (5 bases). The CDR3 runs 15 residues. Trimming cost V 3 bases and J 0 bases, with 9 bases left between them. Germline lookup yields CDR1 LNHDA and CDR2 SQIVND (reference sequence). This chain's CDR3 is CASSMAGYSNQPQHF. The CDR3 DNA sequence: TGTGCCAGTAGTATGGCAGGGTATAGCAATCAGCCCCAGCATTTT.

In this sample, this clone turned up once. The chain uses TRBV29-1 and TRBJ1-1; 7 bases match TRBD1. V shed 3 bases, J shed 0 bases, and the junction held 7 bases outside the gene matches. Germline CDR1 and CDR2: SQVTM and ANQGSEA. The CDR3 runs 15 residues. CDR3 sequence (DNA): TGCAGCGTTGAGGGCAGGGGGTTTGTGAACACTGAAGCTTTCTTT. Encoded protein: CSVEGRGFVNTEAFF.

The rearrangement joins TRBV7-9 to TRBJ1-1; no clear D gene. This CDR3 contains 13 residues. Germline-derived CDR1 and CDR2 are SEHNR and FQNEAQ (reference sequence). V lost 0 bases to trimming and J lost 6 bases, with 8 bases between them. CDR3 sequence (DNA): TGTGCCAGCAGCTTAGCCTATCGTCCTGAAGCTTTCTTT. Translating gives CASSLAYRPEAFF.

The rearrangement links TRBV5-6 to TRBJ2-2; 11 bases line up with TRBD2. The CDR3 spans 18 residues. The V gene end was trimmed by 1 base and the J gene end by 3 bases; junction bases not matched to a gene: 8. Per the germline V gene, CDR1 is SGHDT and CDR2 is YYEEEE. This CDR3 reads CASSLIASGGFDTGELFF. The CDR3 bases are TGTGCCAGCAGCTTGATCGCTAGCGGGGGGTTCGACACCGGGGAGCTGTTTTTT.

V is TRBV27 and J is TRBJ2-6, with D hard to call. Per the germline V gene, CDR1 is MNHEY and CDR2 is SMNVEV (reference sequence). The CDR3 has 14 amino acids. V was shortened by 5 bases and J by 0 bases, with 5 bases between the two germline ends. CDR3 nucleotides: TGTGCCAGCAGTACAGCCTCTGGGGCCAACGTCCTGACTTTC. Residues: CASSTASGANVLTF.

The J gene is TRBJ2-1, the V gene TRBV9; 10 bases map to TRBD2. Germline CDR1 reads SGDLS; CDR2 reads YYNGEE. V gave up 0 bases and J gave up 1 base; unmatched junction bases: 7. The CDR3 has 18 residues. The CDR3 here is CASSVGASGSGSYNEQFF. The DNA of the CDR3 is TGTGCCAGCAGCGTAGGAGCTAGCGGGAGTGGGTCCTACAATGAGCAGTTCTTC.

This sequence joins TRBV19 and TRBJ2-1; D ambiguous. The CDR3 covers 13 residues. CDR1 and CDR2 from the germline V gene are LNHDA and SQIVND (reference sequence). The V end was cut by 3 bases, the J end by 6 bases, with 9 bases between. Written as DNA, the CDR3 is TGTGCCAGTAGTATTTGGCAGGCCAATGAGCAGTTCTTC. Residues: CASSIWQANEQFF.

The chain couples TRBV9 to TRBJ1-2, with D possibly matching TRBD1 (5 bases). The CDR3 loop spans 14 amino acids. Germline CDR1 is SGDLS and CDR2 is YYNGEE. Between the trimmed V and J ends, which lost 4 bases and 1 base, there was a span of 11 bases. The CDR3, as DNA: TGTGCCAGCAGCACGGGAGGGGATAACTATGGCTACACCTTC. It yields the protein CASSTGGDNYGYTF.

The CDR3 coding sequence is TGTGCCAGCAGCGAACGGGGGTCTGGAAACACCATATATTTT. It translates to CASSERGSGNTIYF. The rearrangement uses TRBV9 and TRBJ1-3; perhaps TRBD1 as D (5 bases). V lost 3 bases and J 1 base, leaving 8 bases between the germline ends. The germline V gene has CDR1 SGDLS and CDR2 YYNGEE. The CDR3 spans 14 residues.

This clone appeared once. The CDR3 DNA follows: TGTGCCAGCAGCTCGCAGGGGGCTAACAATGAGCAGTTCTTC. This encodes CASSSQGANNEQFF. This sequence joins TRBV7-9 and TRBJ2-1; 8 bases are a match to TRBD1. The CDR3 has 14 amino acids. Germline-derived CDR1 and CDR2 are SEHNR and FQNEAQ (reference sequence). The junction had 4 bases not matched to a gene; V was cut back by 4 bases and J by 5 bases. Full variable domain (rest looked up from reference TRBV7-9 and TRBJ2-1): DTGVSQNPRHKITKRGQNVTFRCDPISEHNRLYWYRQTLGQGPEFLTYFQNEAQLEKSRLLSDRFSAERPKGSFSTLEIQRTEQGDSAMYLCASSSQGANNEQFFGPGTRLTVL.

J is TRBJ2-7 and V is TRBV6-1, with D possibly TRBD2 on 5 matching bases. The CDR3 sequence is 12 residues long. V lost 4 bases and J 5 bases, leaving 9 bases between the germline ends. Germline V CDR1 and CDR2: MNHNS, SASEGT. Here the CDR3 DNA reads TGTGCCAGCAGTGCGGCAGCGGACGAGCAGTACTTC. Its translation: CASSAAADEQYF.

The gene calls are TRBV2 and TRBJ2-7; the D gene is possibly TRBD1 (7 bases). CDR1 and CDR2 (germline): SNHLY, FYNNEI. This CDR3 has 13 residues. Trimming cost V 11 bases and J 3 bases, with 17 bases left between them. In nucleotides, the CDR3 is TGTGCCGGGGGGACAGTTCCTGGCTACGAGCAGTACTTC. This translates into CAGGTVPGYEQYF.

The CDR3 loop reads CASSRLAGLYSYNEQFF. The CDR3 region has the DNA TGTGCCAGCAGCAGACTAGCGGGACTTTACTCCTACAATGAGCAGTTCTTC. The chain joins TRBV11-3 to TRBJ2-1, with 11 nucleotides matching TRBD2. Losses at the gene ends were 5 bases for V and 0 bases for J; bases not matched to a gene: 6. The germline V gene encodes CDR1 SGHNT and CDR2 YENEEA. The CDR3 is made up of 17 amino acids.

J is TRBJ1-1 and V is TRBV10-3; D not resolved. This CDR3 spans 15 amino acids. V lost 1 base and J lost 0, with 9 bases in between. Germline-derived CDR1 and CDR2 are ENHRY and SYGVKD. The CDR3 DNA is TGTGCCATCAGTGAGTTCGCGGCAGTGAACACTGAAGCTTTCTTT. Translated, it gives CAISEFAAVNTEAFF.